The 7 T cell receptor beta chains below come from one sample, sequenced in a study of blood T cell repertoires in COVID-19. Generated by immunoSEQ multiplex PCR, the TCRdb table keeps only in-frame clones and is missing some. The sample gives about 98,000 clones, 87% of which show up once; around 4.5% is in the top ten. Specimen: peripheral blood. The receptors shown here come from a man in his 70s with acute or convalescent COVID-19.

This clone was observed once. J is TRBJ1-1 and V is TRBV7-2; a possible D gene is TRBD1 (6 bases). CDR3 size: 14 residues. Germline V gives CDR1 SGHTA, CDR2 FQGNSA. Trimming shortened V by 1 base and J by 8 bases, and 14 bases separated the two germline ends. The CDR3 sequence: CASSLDQGRGEAFF. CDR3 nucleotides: TGTGCCAGCAGCTTAGATCAGGGGCGTGGGGAAGCTTTCTTT.

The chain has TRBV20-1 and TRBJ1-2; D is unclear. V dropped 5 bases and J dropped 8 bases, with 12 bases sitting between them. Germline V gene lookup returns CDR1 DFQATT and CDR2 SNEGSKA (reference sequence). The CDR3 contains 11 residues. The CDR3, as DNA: TGCAGTGCTCGTCGGGAGGAGGGCTACACCTTC. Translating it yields CSARREEGYTF.

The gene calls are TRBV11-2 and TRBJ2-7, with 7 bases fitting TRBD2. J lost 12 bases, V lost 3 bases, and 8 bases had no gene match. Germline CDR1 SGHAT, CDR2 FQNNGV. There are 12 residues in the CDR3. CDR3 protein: CASSLSGADPYF. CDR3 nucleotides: TGTGCCAGCAGCTTGAGCGGGGCAGACCCGTACTTC.

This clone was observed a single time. CDR3 loop: CASSFPVFF. CDR3 sequence (DNA): TGTGCCAGTTCCTTCCCTGTTTTCTTT. V usage is TRBV28 and J usage is TRBJ1-1; D gene ambiguous. Germline values: CDR1 MDHEN, CDR2 SYDVKM. This CDR3 comprises 9 residues. V lost 9 bases to trimming and J lost 13 bases, with 12 bases between them.

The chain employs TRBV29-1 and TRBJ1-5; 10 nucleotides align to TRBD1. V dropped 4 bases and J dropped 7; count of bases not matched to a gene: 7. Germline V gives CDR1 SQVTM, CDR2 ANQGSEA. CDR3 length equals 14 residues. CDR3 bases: TGCAGCGTTGCCGAGGGGACAGGGGAACAGCCCCAGCATTTT. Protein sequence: CSVAEGTGEQPQHF.

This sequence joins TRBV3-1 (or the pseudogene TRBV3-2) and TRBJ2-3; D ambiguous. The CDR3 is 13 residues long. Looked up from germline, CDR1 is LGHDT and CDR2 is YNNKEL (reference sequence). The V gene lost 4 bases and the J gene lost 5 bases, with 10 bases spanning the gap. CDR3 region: CASSLRGVDTQYF. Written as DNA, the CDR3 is TGTGCCAGCAGCCTCCGCGGAGTAGATACGCAGTATTTT.

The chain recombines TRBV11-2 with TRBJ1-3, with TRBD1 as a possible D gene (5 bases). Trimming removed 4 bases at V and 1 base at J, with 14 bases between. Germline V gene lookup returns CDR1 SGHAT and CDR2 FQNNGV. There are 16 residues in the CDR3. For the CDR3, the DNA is TGTGCCAGCAGCTACGGCGGAAGGGGATCTGGAAACACCATATATTTT. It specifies CASSYGGRGSGNTIYF.